The 11 T cell receptor beta chains below were found in one sample sequenced in a study of PD-1 blockade in classical Hodgkin lymphoma. TCRdb's copy holds only in-frame clones and misses some; the assay was immunoSEQ multiplex PCR. The sample lists about 28,000 clones; around four fifths were seen once. With no exception, relapse followed autologous stem cell transplantation in all patients, and brentuximab vedotin exposure varied. This specimen consisted of peripheral blood mononuclear cells (PBMCs), obtained before the second cycle of nivolumab. The receptors were gathered from a human donor with classical Hodgkin lymphoma.

The V gene is TRBV5-4, the J gene TRBJ2-6; D may be TRBD1 (5 bases). The CDR3 contains 16 residues. V was clipped by 0 bases and J by 4 bases, with 11 bases between them. Germline CDR1 reads SGHNT; CDR2 reads YYREEE (reference sequence). CDR3 residues: CASSLADRTGANVLTF. CDR3 sequence (DNA): TGTGCCAGCAGCTTGGCCGACAGAACCGGGGCCAACGTCCTGACTTTC.

V is TRBV6-5 and J is TRBJ2-2; 9 bases align to TRBD1. Per germline, CDR1 MNHEY and CDR2 SVGAGI. V shed 5 bases, J shed 3 bases, and the junction held 1 base outside the gene matches. The CDR3 totals 14 residues. CDR3 sequence (DNA): TGTGCCAGCAGTCGACAGGGGGACACCGGGGAGCTGTTTTTT. Translated, it gives CASSRQGDTGELFF.

The chain joins TRBV7-3 to TRBJ2-7, with 7 bases that match TRBD1. Losses at the gene ends were 2 bases for V and 4 bases for J; bases not matched to a gene: 8. This CDR3 is 15 amino acids long. Germline CDR1 SGHTA, CDR2 FQGTGA. The CDR3 DNA reads TGTGCCAGCAGCTTAGCCCTGTACAGGGGATACGAGCAGTACTTC. Translation: CASSLALYRGYEQYF.

The chain has TRBV10-3 and TRBJ1-5, with D tentatively TRBD1 (5 bases). Germline V lookup: CDR1 ENHRY, CDR2 SYGVKD. The CDR3 consists of 15 residues. The CDR3 DNA sequence: TGTACCACCGCGTGGGGGGACTGGGGCAATCAGCCCCAGCATTTT. It codes for CTTAWGDWGNQPQHF.

V is TRBV5-5 and J is TRBJ2-1, with 10 bases fitting TRBD1. The CDR3 is 15 amino acids. Germline CDR1 SGHKS, CDR2 YYEKEE (reference sequence). Unmatched junction bases numbered 9, after V lost 4 bases and J lost 8 bases. The CDR3 loop is CASSDRDRGTDEQFF. The CDR3 nucleotides read TGTGCCAGCAGCGACCGGGACAGGGGTACGGATGAGCAGTTCTTC.

The chain is built from TRBV7-2 and TRBJ1-2; D unclear. Germline CDR1 is SGHTA and CDR2 is FQGNSA. The V and J ends lost 1 base and 4 bases respectively, with 13 bases between them. The CDR3 loop spans 15 amino acids. Here the CDR3 DNA reads TGTGCCAGCAGCTTAGTTCCCGTCCTCGGCTATGGCTACACCTTC. Translation: CASSLVPVLGYGYTF.

This rearrangement joins TRBV30 to TRBJ1-2, with TRBD1 as a possible D gene (6 bases). The V end was cut by 2 bases, the J end by 7 bases, with 14 bases between. Germline CDR1 reads GTSNPN; CDR2 reads SVGIG (reference sequence). The CDR3 runs to 13 residues. Here the CDR3 reads CAWSREGGGGYTF. The CDR3 nucleotides read TGTGCCTGGAGTAGGGAGGGGGGCGGTGGCTACACCTTC.

The chain is built from TRBV6-1 and TRBJ2-7; TRBD2 aligns across 7 bases. Germline CDR1 is MNHNS and CDR2 is SASEGT. The V gene end was trimmed by 4 bases and the J gene end by 3 bases; junction bases not matched to a gene: 6. This CDR3 is built from 14 residues. CDR3 in amino acids: CASSGWTSYYEQYF. CDR3 nucleotide sequence: TGTGCCAGCAGTGGGTGGACTAGTTACTACGAGCAGTACTTC.

The chain combines TRBV29-1 with TRBJ2-7; the match to TRBD1 covers 8 bases. With 6 bases clipped from V and 3 bases from J, the junction kept 10 bases outside the gene matches. The CDR3 consists of 14 residues. Germline CDR1 reads SQVTM; CDR2 reads ANQGSEA. The CDR3 DNA reads as TGCAGCGTAGTTCCGGGACAGGCCCTCTACGAGCAGTACTTC. Protein: CSVVPGQALYEQYF.

This chain connects TRBV5-6 to TRBJ2-3, with no clear D. In germline, CDR1 is SGHDT, CDR2 YYEEEE. The CDR3 is made up of 16 amino acids. Trimming removed 3 bases at V and 0 bases at J, with 14 bases between. The CDR3 loop reads CASSYPGWQSTDTQYF. CDR3 DNA sequence: TGTGCCAGCAGCTACCCTGGGTGGCAGAGCACAGATACGCAGTATTTT.

The chain employs TRBV28 and TRBJ1-2; TRBD1 is a possible D gene (6 bases). From germline, CDR1 is MDHEN and CDR2 SYDVKM. V lost 3 bases, J lost 4 bases, and 12 bases lay in between. The CDR3 is 14 residues long. CDR3 sequence reads: CASSFSDSFYGYTF. In nucleotides, the CDR3 is TGTGCCAGCAGTTTCTCGGACAGTTTCTATGGCTACACCTTC.